In its sample, the clone carrying this T cell receptor beta chain was seen once. Its antigen is unidentified. The data were taken from a study of cytotoxic CD8 clonotypes in ibrutinib-treated CLL. Across the study: Results showed roughly 25 partial and 2 complete responses; following median around 68 months, around 15 remained remitted, approximately twelve advanced. Collecting the response samples happened after a median about eleven months of treatment, with a range of 6 to 36. General study findings and limits: Measured clonality at baseline was greater than in age-matched healthy donors and tracked with circulating CD8+ T-cell counts. Increased clonality at ibrutinib response gave way to a return toward baseline at progression.

The repertoire was sequenced with immunoSEQ multiplex PCR; TCRdb's copy has only in-frame clones and lacks some. This sample has about 130,000 clones, with about four fifths found just once. CDR3 length equals 17 residues. V lost 0 bases to trimming and J lost 2 bases, with 13 bases between them. This sequence joins TRBV23-1 and TRBJ2-2, with D perhaps TRBD1 (6 bases). Being an ORF, TRBV23-1 has a function that is uncertain. The TCR originated in a human donor with chronic lymphocytic leukemia. The sample was PBMCs, taken after 12 months of ibrutinib treatment. CDR3 sequence (DNA): TGCGCCAGCAGTCAATCGCCCCAAGGGACAAACACCGGGGAGCTGTTTTTT. This sequence encodes CASSQSPQGTNTGELFF.